Listed below are T cell receptor beta chains from one sample, sequenced in a study of T-cell reconstitution after alpha-beta-depleted transplantation in children. MiXCR, applied by TCRdb to the PCR reads, yields one record per CDR3 protein. The repertoire holds around 210,000 distinct CDR3 sequences, with about 7% as singletons. Sample: PBMCs, taken before TCRalphabeta/CD19-depleted stem cell transplant. These receptors were obtained from a boy under 10 years old with acute lymphoblastic leukemia, due to receive a stem cell transplant. Each CDR3 is given with its conserved first and last residue. Fields, in order: clone size, J gene, D gene, V gene, CDR3 DNA, CDR3 protein. A D gene is named only where the DNA matches it firmly. Clone size is given for some rows only: seen once, a few or many times, or a class if the clone is expanded.

many,TRBJ2-1,.,TRBV5-6,TGTGCCAGCAGCTTTACCGGGACAAGGGGTGAGCAGTTCTTC,CASSFTGTRGEQFF
many,TRBJ2-1,.,TRBV7-9,TGTGCCAGCAGCACCACAGGGCCCTCCTACAATGAGCAGTTCTTC,CASSTTGPSYNEQFF
many,TRBJ1-5,.,TRBV27,TGTGCCAGCAGTTTGCGCAGGGTTGACAATCAGCCCCAGCATTTT,CASSLRRVDNQPQHF
.,TRBJ2-3,TRBD2,TRBV5-4,TGTGCCAGCAGCCGGCCCACTAGCGGGGTGAGCACAGATACGCAGTATTTT,CASSRPTSGVSTDTQYF
.,TRBJ1-4,.,TRBV13,TGTGCCAGCAGCCTCGGACCCCGTGGCGAAAAACTGTTTTTT,CASSLGPRGEKLFF
few,TRBJ2-2,.,TRBV7-8,TGTGCCAGCAGCTCCCCTTTTTTGCGGGGGAACACCGGGGAGCTGTTTTTT,CASSSPFLRGNTGELFF
.,TRBJ2-5,.,TRBV2,TGTGCCAGCTCGAGATCGTACCAAGAGACCCAGTACTTC,CASSRSYQETQYF
many,TRBJ2-1,.,TRBV5-5,TGTGCCAGCAGCTTGGGACAGGTCGGGCTCAATGAGCAGTTCTTC,CASSLGQVGLNEQFF
many,TRBJ1-2,.,TRBV29-1,TGCAGCGTTGAAGACGCGGACAGTACGGACTATGGCTACACCTTC,CSVEDADSTDYGYTF
many,TRBJ2-5,.,TRBV6-1,TGTGCCAGCACTAAACGATCCCCCTTGGAGACCCAGTACTTC,CASTKRSPLETQYF
many,TRBJ1-1,TRBD1,TRBV28,TGTGCCAGCAGTTTTCGGACTAGACAGGGTAAGGGAGCTTTCTTT,CASSFRTRQGKGAFF
many,TRBJ2-3,.,TRBV12-3/TRBV12-4,TGTGCCAGCAGTCGCGGACGGGAGAACACAGATACGCAGTATTTT,CASSRGRENTDTQYF
.,TRBJ2-1,.,TRBV20-1,TGCAGTGCTAGACCGGACGACTGGAACTACAATGAGCAGTTCTTC,CSARPDDWNYNEQFF
few,TRBJ2-5,.,TRBV5-1,TGCGCCAGCAGCTTGGCCTCGGGGCGGGAGACCCAGTACTTC,CASSLASGRETQYF
many,TRBJ2-5,.,TRBV28,TGTGCCAGCAATAAATTTAGCGCAGAGACCCAGTACTTC,CASNKFSAETQYF
many,TRBJ2-7,.,TRBV28,TGTGCCAGCAGGACAGAGTACGAGCAGTACTTC,CASRTEYEQYF
many,TRBJ2-2,.,TRBV20-1,TGCAGTGGGTTTGAGGCAGGCTCCACCGGGGAGCTGTTTTTT,CSGFEAGSTGELFF
.,TRBJ2-7,TRBD2,TRBV7-8,TGTGCCAGCAGCTTAGCAAGACTAGCGGGTCTGATTCGATACGAGCAGTACTTC,CASSLARLAGLIRYEQYF
many,TRBJ2-7,.,TRBV4-3,TGCGCCAGCAGCCTAAACAGGGTCTCCTACGAGCAGTACTTC,CASSLNRVSYEQYF
few,TRBJ2-7,TRBD2,TRBV20-1,TGCAGTGCTAGAGGAACACTAGCGGGGACCTACGAGCAGTACTTC,CSARGTLAGTYEQYF
.,TRBJ1-5,.,TRBV20-1,TGCATTGCTTTGAACAGGGAGGGCCGAGACGGCCAGCCCCAGCATTTT,CIALNREGRDGQPQHF
many,TRBJ2-2,.,TRBV7-9,TGTGCCAGCAGCTTCGAGACGGCGAACACCGGGGAGCTGTTTTTT,CASSFETANTGELFF
many,TRBJ2-6,.,TRBV11-2,TGTGCCAGCAGCCCCGGGATCTCTGGGGCCAACGTCCTGACTTTC,CASSPGISGANVLTF
few,TRBJ2-5,.,TRBV24-1,TGTGCCACCAGTCGCGGGATCTCGGGGGGCAAAAAAGAGACCCAGTACTTC,CATSRGISGGKKETQYF
.,TRBJ2-5,.,TRBV18,TGTGCCAGCTCACCGAACGGAGGAGAGACCCAGTACTTC,CASSPNGGETQYF
many,TRBJ2-1,.,TRBV29-1,TGCAGCGTCTCCATCGGGTCTACTAATCACAATGAGCAGTTCTTC,CSVSIGSTNHNEQFF
few,TRBJ2-5,.,TRBV6-2/TRBV6-3,TGTGCCAGCAGCCAGACCGGATTGGAGACCCAGTACTTC,CASSQTGLETQYF
many,TRBJ1-2,.,TRBV7-9,TGTGCCAGCAGCCGGGACGGAAACTATGGCTACACCTTC,CASSRDGNYGYTF
.,TRBJ1-5,.,TRBV27,TGTGCCAGCAGCCTTGAGGGGATGGATCAGCCCCAGCATTTT,CASSLEGMDQPQHF
.,TRBJ2-3,TRBD2,TRBV28,TGTGCCAGCAGTGCCATCCGAACGGGACTAGCGGCAGATACGCAGTATTTT,CASSAIRTGLAADTQYF
few,TRBJ2-5,TRBD2,TRBV5-1,TGCGCCAGCAGCTTGTGGGGGGGAGGCCAAGAGACCCAGTACTTC,CASSLWGGGQETQYF
medium-sized,TRBJ2-7,.,TRBV28,TGTGCCAGCGCCAGGGTCCACGAGCAGTACTTC,CASARVHEQYF
many,TRBJ1-2,.,TRBV6-2/TRBV6-3,TGTGCCAGCACCTCAAATTACCTCTATGGCTACACCTTC,CASTSNYLYGYTF
many,TRBJ2-7,.,TRBV7-2,TGTGCCAGCAGCCTCCACCGCGGGGACTACGAGCAGTACTTC,CASSLHRGDYEQYF
few,TRBJ2-1,TRBD2,TRBV5-1,TGCGCCAGCAGCTTGGGGACTAGCGGGACCTACAATGAGCAGTTCTTC,CASSLGTSGTYNEQFF
many,TRBJ1-5,.,TRBV20-1,TGCAGTGCTAGAGGACAGAGTAGCAATCAGCCCCAGCATTTT,CSARGQSSNQPQHF
.,TRBJ2-5,TRBD1,TRBV7-9,TGTGCCAGCAGCTTAGTCGGGGACAGGGGGGAGACCCAGTACTTC,CASSLVGDRGETQYF
many,TRBJ1-1,TRBD1,TRBV6-1,TGTGCCAGCAGCGACAGGGGAGTCACTGAAGCTTTCTTT,CASSDRGVTEAFF
few,TRBJ1-6,TRBD1,TRBV28,TGTGCCAGCAGTTTATGGGGGGGGACAGGGAGTTCACCCCTCCACTTT,CASSLWGGTGSSPLHF
.,TRBJ2-1,.,TRBV11-3,TGTGCCAGCAGCCGCGGAGGGATCGGCCACAATGAGCAGTTCTTC,CASSRGGIGHNEQFF
many,TRBJ2-1,TRBD1,TRBV25-1,TGTGCCAGCAGAGCTGACAGGGGGGTGGGTGAGCAGTTCTTC,CASRADRGVGEQFF
many,TRBJ2-3,TRBD2,TRBV12-3/TRBV12-4,TGTGCCAGCAGCCTGGGGTGGACTAGCGGTTCTGATACGCAGTATTTT,CASSLGWTSGSDTQYF
many,TRBJ2-6,.,TRBV10-3,TGTGCCATCAGTGAGTCAGGATTAACCGACTCTGGGGCCAACGTCCTGACTTTC,CAISESGLTDSGANVLTF
many,TRBJ2-1,TRBD1,TRBV20-1,TGCAGTGCTAGACTAGCCAGGGGGACCTACAATGAGCAGTTCTTC,CSARLARGTYNEQFF